The 28 T cell receptor beta chains below come from one sample, sequenced in a study of a mutant IDH1 vaccine in newly diagnosed glioma. TCRdb's table, derived via immunoSEQ multiplex PCR, lists solely in-frame clones and lacks some. Among more than 20,000 clones, around 80% were seen once, and the ten largest hold about 8.2%. Time point of the sample: week 11, during vaccination. Alongside topical imiquimod, each dose of vaccine comprised 300 ug of mutant IDH1 20-mer peptide. The antigens of these receptors remain unknown. The starting material was PBMCs, obtained from a glioma patient whose treatment included an IDH1 peptide vaccine. The source is a middle-aged man with glioma.

The V call is TRBV5-1, the J call TRBJ2-1; TRBD1 or TRBD2 may be the D gene (5 bases each). Germline loops: CDR1 SGHRS, CDR2 YFSETQ. The CDR3 consists of 16 residues. V was pared by 6 bases and J by 7 bases, with 23 bases between. The CDR3, as DNA: TGCGCCAGCACCTCTAGCTGGACACCCCGGGGAAATGAGCAGTTCTTC. Its translation is CASTSSWTPRGNEQFF.

The CDR3 is CASSLGARGVSTDTQYF. As DNA, the CDR3 is TGTGCCAGCAGCTTAGGGGCCCGGGGGGTTAGCACAGATACGCAGTATTTT. J is TRBJ2-3 and V is TRBV7-9, with TRBD2 matching over 7 bases. The ends lost 1 base at V and 0 bases at J; junction bases unmatched: 7. This CDR3 has 17 residues. Germline CDR1 SEHNR, CDR2 FQNEAQ (reference sequence).

This clone has more than one count but fewer than ten. This chain connects TRBV30 to TRBJ1-1; a weak D match, TRBD1 (5 bases). This CDR3 spans 16 amino acids. The V gene's germline CDR1 is GTSNPN and CDR2 SVGIG (reference sequence). Trimming left V 2 bases short and J 0 bases short, with 16 bases between. CDR3 nucleotide sequence: TGTGCCTGGAGTTTGAGCACAGGCGTTATGAACACTGAAGCTTTCTTT. This gives the protein CAWSLSTGVMNTEAFF.

The chain couples TRBV7-2 to TRBJ2-1; TRBD2 is a possible D gene (5 bases). Germline V CDR1 and CDR2: SGHTA, FQGNSA. This CDR3 has 15 residues. Trimming pared 5 bases from V and 7 bases from J, leaving 18 bases between. The CDR3 is CASSPRLEATNEQFF. For the CDR3, the DNA is TGTGCCAGCAGCCCCCGACTGGAGGCAACAAATGAGCAGTTCTTC.

The V call is TRBV5-1, the J call TRBJ1-2, with 9 bases that match TRBD1. V dropped 4 bases and J dropped 4; count of bases not matched to a gene: 11. The CDR3 has 16 amino acids. Looked up from germline, CDR1 is SGHRS and CDR2 is YFSETQ. In nucleotides, the CDR3 is TGCGCCAGCAGCCCAGGGACAGGGCAAAAAATCTATGGCTACACCTTC. Its translation: CASSPGTGQKIYGYTF. Based on the CDR3 plus reference TRBV5-1 and TRBJ1-2, the full variable domain is KAGVTQTPRYLIKTRGQQVTLSCSPISGHRSVSWYQQTPGQGLQFLFEYFSETQRNKGNFPGRFSGRQFSNSRSEMNVSTLELGDSALYLCASSPGTGQKIYGYTFGSGTRLTVV.

This clone was seen only once. The V and J genes are TRBV2 and TRBJ2-5, with 12 positions matching TRBD2. The CDR3 extends over 14 amino acids. J gave up 2 bases and V 6 bases, and 1 base lay outside the gene matches. From germline, CDR1 is SNHLY and CDR2 FYNNEI. In DNA, the CDR3 is TGTGCCAGCAGCGGACTAGCGGGACAAGAGACCCAGTACTTC. Amino acids: CASSGLAGQETQYF.

The rearrangement links TRBV6-4 to TRBJ2-1, with unresolved D. Germline assignment: CDR1 MRHNA and CDR2 SNTAGT. V lost 4 bases, J lost 6 bases, and 10 bases lay in between. CDR3 length equals 13 residues. DNA for the CDR3: TGTGCCAGCAGTGCTCTCCCGAGCAATGAGCAGTTCTTC. Translation gives CASSALPSNEQFF.

CDR3 DNA sequence: TGCAGCGTTGTAGGCCCAGGCGTTCTGGGGCATGGCTACACCTTC. It encodes CSVVGPGVLGHGYTF. V usage is TRBV29-1 and J usage is TRBJ1-2; D possibly corresponds to TRBD1 (5 bases). The V gene's germline CDR1 is SQVTM and CDR2 ANQGSEA. The CDR3 length is 15 residues. V lost 4 bases and J lost 6, with 21 bases in between.

This clone was found a few times. Because it lacks the conserved phenylalanine or tryptophan at the end, this CDR3 is likely a read error. The DNA is omitted, as the CDR3 cannot be located on it reliably, and the CDR3 follows TCRdb's listing. V and J are TRBV5-8 and TRBJ2-2; the table's D gene call, TRBD2, was not cross checked with the DNA. Per germline, CDR1 SGHTS and CDR2 YDEGEE. The CDR3 is 9 amino acids long, termini counted. CDR3: CASSPPFSI.

The chain is built from TRBV27 and TRBJ1-1; 7 positions agree with TRBD1. Germline V gene lookup returns CDR1 MNHEY and CDR2 SMNVEV (reference sequence). Losses at the gene ends were 5 bases for V and 3 bases for J; bases not matched to a gene: 9. The CDR3 is 15 amino acids. For the CDR3, the DNA is TGTGCCAGCAGTAAGACAGGGAGTGGTCACACTGAAGCTTTCTTT. Translation: CASSKTGSGHTEAFF.

This clone was recorded only once. This rearrangement joins TRBV11-2 to TRBJ2-1; D is perhaps TRBD1 or TRBD2 (6 bases each). Trimming pared 1 base from V and 6 bases from J, leaving 13 bases between. The CDR3 spans 15 residues. The V gene's germline CDR1 is SGHAT and CDR2 FQNNGV. CDR3 in DNA: TGTGCCAGCAGCTTAGCGGGGGCTGGGGCCAATGAGCAGTTCTTC. This codes for CASSLAGAGANEQFF. The full variable domain, completed using reference TRBV11-2 and TRBJ2-1, is EAGVAQSPRYKIIEKRQSVAFWCNPISGHATLYWYQQILGQGPKLLIQFQNNGVVDDSQLPKDRFSAERLKGVDSTLKIQPAKLEDSAVYLCASSLAGAGANEQFFGPGTRLTVL.

The V and J genes are TRBV4-1 and TRBJ2-4, with D tentatively TRBD2 (6 bases). Germline CDR1 and CDR2: MGHRA and YSYEKL. The CDR3 covers 20 residues. With 1 base removed from V and 0 bases from J, the gap between germline ends came to 22 bases. The CDR3 sequence: CASSQGPLRESTIAKNIQYF. In nucleotides, the CDR3 is TGCGCCAGCAGCCAAGGTCCTCTCCGGGAGTCTACTATAGCCAAAAACATTCAGTACTTC.

The chain uses TRBV7-9 and TRBJ1-3; D is unresolved. Trimming removed 8 bases from V and 2 bases from J, with 7 bases in between. Germline CDR1 reads SEHNR; CDR2 reads FQNEAQ (reference sequence). The CDR3 length is 12 residues. The CDR3 DNA follows: TGTGCCAGCGGGGTCCCTGGAAACACCATATATTTT. Its translation: CASGVPGNTIYF.

The chain is built from TRBV5-4 and TRBJ2-7; weak D call: TRBD1 (6 bases). V was cut by 2 bases and J by 5 bases, with 11 bases left in between. Germline V gives CDR1 SGHNT, CDR2 YYREEE (reference sequence). The CDR3 length is 13 residues. CDR3 amino acids: CASSLGRGNEQYV. CDR3 in DNA: TGTGCCAGCAGCTTAGGAAGGGGGAACGAGCAGTACGTC.

The genes are TRBV27 and TRBJ2-1; 12 nucleotides line up with TRBD2. The V and J ends lost 5 bases and 7 bases, in that order; junction bases with no gene match: 9. Germline V lookup: CDR1 MNHEY, CDR2 SMNVEV (reference sequence). The CDR3 runs 16 residues. In DNA form, the CDR3 reads TGTGCCAGCAGTCCTAGCGGGAGGGGGTTCGTGAATGAGCAGTTCTTC. Residues: CASSPSGRGFVNEQFF.

CDR3 sequence (DNA): TGCAGCGCCCATGGGCGGGGTAGCACAGATACGCAGTATTTT. This encodes CSAHGRGSTDTQYF. The chain carries TRBV29-1 and TRBJ2-3; tentative D call: TRBD2 (6 bases). The ends were cut back, 7 bases at V and 0 bases at J, with 14 bases in the middle. The CDR3 is made up of 14 amino acids. The germline V gene has CDR1 SQVTM and CDR2 ANQGSEA.

This chain uses TRBV13 with TRBJ2-5; D might be TRBD1 (5 bases). Trimming stripped 5 bases from V and 5 bases from J, with 18 bases between. Germline-derived CDR1 and CDR2 are PRHDT and FYEKMQ (reference sequence). This CDR3 region has 15 residues. The CDR3 DNA follows: TGTGCCAGCAGCCAAACCGGACAAACGGTTGAGACCCAGTACTTC. This sequence encodes CASSQTGQTVETQYF.

This clone was detected only a few times. This sequence joins TRBV5-1 and TRBJ1-2, with a weak D call TRBD1 (6 bases). CDR3 length equals 13 residues. Germline values: CDR1 SGHRS, CDR2 YFSETQ. V was cut by 0 bases and J by 4 bases, with 7 bases left in between. The CDR3 coding sequence is TGCGCCAGCAGCTTGGAAGGGGGCTATGGCTACACCTTC. Translation: CASSLEGGYGYTF.

The chain links TRBV5-8 to TRBJ2-7; the D gene is possibly TRBD1 (7 bases). The CDR3 spans 12 residues. CDR1 is SGHTS and CDR2 is YDEGEE in the germline V gene. Between the trimmed V and J ends, which lost 7 bases and 5 bases, there was a span of 13 bases. CDR3 DNA: TGTGCCAGCGGGCAGGGGGGCCACGAGCAGTACTTC. Translated: CASGQGGHEQYF.

CDR3 DNA: TGTGCCAGCAGTGCCCGGACAGGGCACACTGAAGCTTTCTTT. Translation: CASSARTGHTEAFF. The chain combines TRBV27 with TRBJ1-1; TRBD1 agrees at 8 bases. In germline, CDR1 is MNHEY, CDR2 SMNVEV (reference sequence). V gave up 5 bases and J gave up 3 bases; unmatched junction bases: 5. The CDR3 extends over 14 amino acids.

J is TRBJ2-2 and V is TRBV11-3; possibly TRBD1 or TRBD2 for D (5 bases each). CDR3 length: 15 amino acids. CDR1 and CDR2 (germline): SGHNT, YENEEA. V dropped 7 bases and J dropped 3 bases, with 15 bases sitting between them. The CDR3 coding sequence is TGTGCCAGCACCCCGGGACGAGGGGACACCGGGGAGCTGTTTTTT. As protein: CASTPGRGDTGELFF.

The V gene is TRBV5-1, the J gene TRBJ1-1; D is unclear. V dropped 4 bases and J dropped 4 bases, with 11 bases sitting between them. The germline V gene has CDR1 SGHRS and CDR2 YFSETQ. The CDR3 covers 13 residues. In nucleotides, the CDR3 is TGCGCCAGCAGCCCTGGATGGTCCACTGAAGCTTTCTTT. Translation gives CASSPGWSTEAFF.

This clone came up once. In nucleotides, the CDR3 is TGTGCCAGCAGTACGGGGGGGGAAAGTGGCCAGCCCCAGCATTTT. It translates to CASSTGGESGQPQHF. The chain is built from TRBV6-5 and TRBJ1-5, with D possibly matching TRBD1 (5 bases). Looked up from germline, CDR1 is MNHEY and CDR2 is SVGAGI. The CDR3 extends over 15 amino acids. V dropped 5 bases and J dropped 7 bases, with 18 bases sitting between them.

The rearrangement joins TRBV29-1 to TRBJ1-1; D is uncertain. The CDR3 has 14 residues. Trimming left V 0 bases short and J 4 bases short, with 12 bases between. Germline CDR1 SQVTM, CDR2 ANQGSEA. The CDR3 nucleotides read TGCAGCGTTGAAGACCCCCTAAAGGGCACTGAAGCTTTCTTT. Its translation: CSVEDPLKGTEAFF. The variable domain in full, with the rest retrieved from reference TRBV29-1 and TRBJ1-1, is SAVISQKPSRDICQRGTSLTIQCQVDSQVTMMFWYRQQPGQSLTLIATANQGSEATYESGFVIDKFPISRPNLTFSTLTVSNMSPEDSSIYLCSVEDPLKGTEAFFGQGTRLTVV.

In its sample, this clone was seen once. The chain has TRBV7-6 and TRBJ2-1; possible D gene TRBD2, 6 bases. V lost 6 bases and J lost 0, with 21 bases in between. Germline assignment: CDR1 SGHVS and CDR2 FNYEAQ. The CDR3 runs 18 residues. The CDR3: CASRLYPVADYSYNEQFF. The CDR3 nucleotides read TGTGCCAGCAGGCTATACCCCGTAGCGGACTACTCCTACAATGAGCAGTTCTTC.

This clone occurred a few times. V gene TRBV2 combines with J gene TRBJ1-1; perhaps TRBD1 as D (5 bases). CDR1 SNHLY and CDR2 FYNNEI come from the germline V gene. There are 14 residues in the CDR3. Between the trimmed V and J ends, which lost 6 bases and 5 bases, there was a span of 16 bases. CDR3 sequence: CASSLAQGGTEAFF. DNA for the CDR3: TGTGCCAGCAGCCTCGCGCAGGGAGGAACTGAAGCTTTCTTT.

This sequence joins TRBV4-1 and TRBJ2-2, with a weak D call TRBD2 (6 bases). Germline V gene sequence: CDR1 MGHRA, CDR2 YSYEKL. The V end lost 0 bases, the J end lost 8 bases, and 22 bases lay between the germline ends. This CDR3 region has 18 residues. The CDR3 loop is CASSQDISGLSIGGELFF. The CDR3, as DNA: TGCGCCAGCAGCCAAGATATAAGTGGACTATCCATAGGGGGGGAGCTGTTTTTT.

The rearrangement joins TRBV29-1 to TRBJ2-1, with 8 positions matching TRBD2. The ends lost 1 base at V and 10 bases at J; junction bases unmatched: 6. The CDR3 totals 13 residues. In germline, CDR1 is SQVTM, CDR2 ANQGSEA. The CDR3 DNA follows: TGCAGCGTTGAAGCCCGGGGGGGGGTCGAGCAGTTCTTC. It yields the protein CSVEARGGVEQFF.